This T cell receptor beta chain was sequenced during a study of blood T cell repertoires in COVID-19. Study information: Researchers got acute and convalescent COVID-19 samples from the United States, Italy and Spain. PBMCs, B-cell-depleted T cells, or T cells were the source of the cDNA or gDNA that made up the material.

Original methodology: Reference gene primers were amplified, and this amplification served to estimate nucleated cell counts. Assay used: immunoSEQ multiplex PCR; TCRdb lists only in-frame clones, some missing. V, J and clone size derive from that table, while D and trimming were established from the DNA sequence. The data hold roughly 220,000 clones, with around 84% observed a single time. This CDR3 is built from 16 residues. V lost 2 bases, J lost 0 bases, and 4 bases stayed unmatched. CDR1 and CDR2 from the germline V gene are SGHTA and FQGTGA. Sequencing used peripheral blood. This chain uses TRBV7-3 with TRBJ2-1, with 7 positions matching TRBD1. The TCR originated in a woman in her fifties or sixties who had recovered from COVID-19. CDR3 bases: TGTGCCAGCAGCTTATCGAGGGACAGCTCCTACAATGAGCAGTTCTTC. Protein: CASSLSRDSSYNEQFF. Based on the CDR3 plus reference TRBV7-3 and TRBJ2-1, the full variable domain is GAGVSQTPSNKVTEKGKYVELRCDPISGHTALYWYRQSLGQGPEFLIYFQGTGAADDSGLPNDRFFAVRPEGSVSTLKIQRTERGDSAVYLCASSLSRDSSYNEQFFGPGTRLTVL.